These 19 T cell receptor beta chains share one sample of origin, sequenced in a study of blood T cell repertoires in COVID-19. Data came from immunoSEQ multiplex PCR; TCRdb stores just in-frame clones and leaves some out. The sample holds fewer than 35,000 clones; roughly 90% are singletons and the top ten take roughly 3.8%. Material: peripheral blood. These receptors were taken from a man in his fifties or sixties with acute or convalescent COVID-19.

A single count supports this clone. V gene TRBV7-6 combines with J gene TRBJ1-4; 9 nucleotides match TRBD1. The germline gives CDR1 SGHVS, CDR2 FNYEAQ. Trimming cost V 5 bases and J 8 bases; bases outside gene matches: 6. The CDR3 runs 14 residues. CDR3 region: CASSRDRGEEKLFF. DNA of the CDR3: TGTGCCAGCAGCCGAGACAGGGGGGAGGAAAAACTGTTTTTT.

This chain connects TRBV2 to TRBJ1-5; the D is unclear. The germline gives CDR1 SNHLY, CDR2 FYNNEI. The V end was cut by 7 bases, the J end by 6 bases, with 16 bases between. The CDR3 loop spans 14 amino acids. CDR3 amino acids: CASTATRRSQPQHF. In DNA, the CDR3 is TGTGCCAGCACCGCGACTCGGAGGAGTCAGCCCCAGCATTTT.

This chain links TRBV30 with TRBJ1-6; 8 positions agree with TRBD1. The J segment lost 6 bases and the V segment lost 5 bases, leaving 6 bases of the junction unmatched. CDR1 is GTSNPN and CDR2 is SVGIG in the germline V gene (reference sequence). This CDR3 spans 14 amino acids. CDR3 protein: CAWRQGASNSPLHF. The CDR3 DNA sequence: TGTGCCTGGCGTCAGGGGGCGAGTAATTCACCCCTCCACTTT.

The V gene is TRBV11-3, the J gene TRBJ2-1; 7 nucleotides match TRBD2. V shed 0 bases and J 5 bases; nucleotides not matched to a gene: 4. This CDR3 has 15 residues. Germline loops: CDR1 SGHNT, CDR2 YENEEA. CDR3 DNA sequence: TGTGCCAGCAGCTTAGATTTGCTAGCGGACAATGAGCAGTTCTTC. The encoded protein is CASSLDLLADNEQFF.

This chain connects TRBV18 to TRBJ1-2; D not certain. Trimming left V 3 bases short and J 5 bases short, with 10 bases between. The CDR3 contains 13 residues. Germline V CDR1 and CDR2: KGHSH, LQKENI. The CDR3 is CASSPDSNYGYTF. CDR3 DNA: TGTGCCAGCTCACCCGACTCCAATTATGGCTACACCTTC.

The chain employs TRBV7-9 and TRBJ2-7; D possibly corresponds to TRBD1 (6 bases). V was clipped by 8 bases and J by 1 base, with 15 bases between them. This CDR3 is 14 amino acids long. Germline V gene data show CDR1 as SEHNR and CDR2 as FQNEAQ (reference sequence). The CDR3 DNA reads TGTGCCAGCGCCTTAGGGGGAGAATCCTACGAGCAGTACTTC. The encoded protein is CASALGGESYEQYF.

V and J are TRBV5-8 and TRBJ2-7; 10 bases align to TRBD2. CDR3 length: 16 amino acids. Germline V gene data show CDR1 as SGHTS and CDR2 as YDEGEE. V dropped 4 bases and J dropped 1; count of bases not matched to a gene: 8. In DNA, the CDR3 is TGTGCCAGCAGCGTCTCCGGGACTAGCGTTTCCTACGAGCAGTACTTC. It translates to CASSVSGTSVSYEQYF.

CDR3 in amino acids: CASSDRGLDQPQHF. The CDR3 coding sequence is TGTGCCAGTAGCGACAGGGGGCTCGATCAGCCCCAGCATTTT. This chain links TRBV19 with TRBJ1-5; 10 nucleotides agree with TRBD1. Germline V CDR1 and CDR2: LNHDA, SQIVND (reference sequence). The CDR3 has 14 amino acids. With V trimmed by 6 bases and J by 5 bases, 4 bases remained unmatched.

The V call is TRBV6-5, the J call TRBJ1-5, with D tentatively TRBD1 (6 bases). V was cut by 6 bases and J by 6 bases, with 12 bases left in between. The CDR3 loop spans 13 amino acids. The germline V gene encodes CDR1 MNHEY and CDR2 SVGAGI. DNA of the CDR3: TGTGCCAGCAGCGACAGGAGTGTTCAGCCCCAGCATTTT. Protein product: CASSDRSVQPQHF.

This clone was found a few times. The chain recombines TRBV2 with TRBJ2-1; TRBD2 aligns across 7 bases. Trimming took 9 bases from V and 0 from J; bases not matched to a gene: 5. CDR1 and CDR2 from the germline V gene are SNHLY and FYNNEI. This CDR3 region has 14 residues. The CDR3 loop reads CARVREDSYNEQFF. The CDR3 DNA reads as TGTGCCAGAGTTCGGGAGGACTCCTACAATGAGCAGTTCTTC.

This chain uses TRBV5-6 with TRBJ1-1; D perhaps matches TRBD1 (6 bases). Trimming took 0 bases from V and 3 from J, leaving 15 bases between them. CDR1 and CDR2 from the germline V gene are SGHDT and YYEEEE. The CDR3 length is 16 residues. The CDR3: CASSLEGVGLDTEAFF. The CDR3 DNA reads TGTGCCAGCAGCTTGGAGGGGGTGGGTTTGGACACTGAAGCTTTCTTT.

The chain is built from TRBV6-2 or TRBV6-3 and TRBJ1-2; 7 positions match TRBD1. The V segment lost 6 bases and the J segment 2 bases; nucleotides outside the gene matches: 3. The CDR3 extends over 13 amino acids. The germline CDR1 and CDR2 sequences are MNHEY and SVGEGT. CDR3 bases: TGTGCCAGCAGCCTGGACAGGAACTATGGCTACACCTTC. Translated, it gives CASSLDRNYGYTF.

CDR3 coding DNA: TGCGCCAGCAGTCGACGACAGGGGGCGGGAGGCTACACCTTC. It is translated as CASSRRQGAGGYTF. V and J are TRBV23-1 and TRBJ1-2; TRBD1 aligns across 10 bases. Being an ORF, TRBV23-1 has a function that is uncertain. Germline trimming cut 4 bases from V and 8 bases from J; bases unmatched to any gene: 7. CDR3 length: 14 amino acids.

V usage is TRBV5-5 and J usage is TRBJ1-1, with unresolved D. CDR1 SGHKS and CDR2 YYEKEE come from the germline V gene (reference sequence). The CDR3 is 14 amino acids. V lost 1 base and J 4 bases, leaving 11 bases between the germline ends. The CDR3 reads CASSLYGVATEAFF. The DNA of the CDR3 is TGTGCCAGCAGCTTGTACGGGGTTGCCACTGAAGCTTTCTTT.

The genes are TRBV3-1 (or the pseudogene TRBV3-2) and TRBJ2-1; TRBD2 is a possible D gene (6 bases). The CDR3 spans 14 residues. V was cut by 4 bases and J by 3 bases, with 10 bases left in between. Germline V gene data show CDR1 as LGHDT and CDR2 as YNNKEL (reference sequence). CDR3 DNA: TGTGCCAGCAGCCCGCAGACTAGCTACAATGAGCAGTTCTTC. Residues: CASSPQTSYNEQFF.

V is TRBV18 and J is TRBJ2-5, with D uncertain. This CDR3 has 12 residues. Germline V CDR1 and CDR2: KGHSH, LQKENI. Trimming shortened V by 5 bases and J by 2 bases, and 6 bases separated the two germline ends. The CDR3 spells CASSAGQETQYF. CDR3 in DNA: TGTGCCAGCTCAGCAGGTCAAGAGACCCAGTACTTC. The whole variable domain, remainder taken from reference TRBV18 and TRBJ2-5, is NAGVMQNPRHLVRRRGQEARLRCSPMKGHSHVYWYRQLPEEGLKFMVYLQKENIIDESGMPKERFSAEFPKEGPSILRIQQVVRGDSAAYFCASSAGQETQYFGPGTRLLVL.

The chain links TRBV10-3 to TRBJ2-1, with TRBD2 matching 7 bases. The ends lost 4 bases at V and 0 bases at J; junction bases unmatched: 3. Germline V CDR1 and CDR2: ENHRY, SYGVKD. The CDR3 covers 15 residues. The CDR3 nucleotides read TGTGCCATCAGTGTCACGGGAGGCTCCTACAATGAGCAGTTCTTC. It is translated as CAISVTGGSYNEQFF.

The CDR3 DNA is TGTGCCAGCGGCGCGGGGAACTTAAGGCTGTGGGGCTACACCTTC. Residues: CASGAGNLRLWGYTF. The chain carries TRBV28 and TRBJ1-2; D is undetermined. The CDR3 consists of 15 residues. V was cut by 8 bases and J by 8 bases, with 24 bases left in between. Per the germline V gene, CDR1 is MDHEN and CDR2 is SYDVKM.

CDR3 DNA: TGTGCCAGCAGTTTTATTGACAGGGGCTATAGCAATCAGCCCCAGCATTTT. As protein: CASSFIDRGYSNQPQHF. The rearrangement uses TRBV28 and TRBJ1-5; 8 bases match TRBD1. Trimming at V came to 3 bases and at J to 0 bases, leaving 7 bases not matched to a gene. CDR1 is MDHEN and CDR2 is SYDVKM in the germline V gene. There are 17 residues in the CDR3.